This T cell receptor (beta chain) was identified in a study of cytomegalovirus exposure and HLA in healthy donors. Although they were nominally healthy when sampled, donors likely had unrecorded immune exposures. The trim removed 5 bases at V and 4 bases at J, leaving 7 bases unmatched. The CDR3 is made up of 16 amino acids. CDR1 and CDR2 (germline): MNHEY, SMNVEV (reference sequence). PCR used 60 Vbeta primers and 13 Jbeta primers. Here immunoSEQ multiplex PCR was the method, and the copy in TCRdb shows in-frame clones only, minus some. The sample records roughly 190,000 clones, over 70% being singletons. Remarks on this clone: The antigen is not known.

Study results and limitations: TCR beta sequences reportedly predicted the HLA-A and HLA-B alleles of most subjects accurately. An assumption of roughly uniform sequencing depth across donors underlay the presence/absence analyses.

Sequencing used PBMCs. J is TRBJ2-5 and V is TRBV27, with 13 nucleotides matching TRBD2. This sequence originates from a female donor in good health and CMV-seronegative. CDR3 sequence: CASSLRTSGSRETQYF. DNA of the CDR3: TGTGCCAGCAGTCTCCGGACTAGCGGGAGTCGAGAGACCCAGTACTTC.